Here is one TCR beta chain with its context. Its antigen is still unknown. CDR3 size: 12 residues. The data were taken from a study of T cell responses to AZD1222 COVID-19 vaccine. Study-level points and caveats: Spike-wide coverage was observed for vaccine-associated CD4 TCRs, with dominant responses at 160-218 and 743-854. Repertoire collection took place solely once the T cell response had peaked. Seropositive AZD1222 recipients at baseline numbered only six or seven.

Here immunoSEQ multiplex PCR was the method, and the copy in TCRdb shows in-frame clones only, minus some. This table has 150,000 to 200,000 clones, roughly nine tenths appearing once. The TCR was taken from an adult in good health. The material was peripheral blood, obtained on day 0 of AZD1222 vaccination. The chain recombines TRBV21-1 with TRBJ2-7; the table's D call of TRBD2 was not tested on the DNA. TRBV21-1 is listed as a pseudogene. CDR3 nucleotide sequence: TGTGCCAGCACCGGGAACTTGTACGAGCAGTACTTC. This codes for CASTGNLYEQYF.